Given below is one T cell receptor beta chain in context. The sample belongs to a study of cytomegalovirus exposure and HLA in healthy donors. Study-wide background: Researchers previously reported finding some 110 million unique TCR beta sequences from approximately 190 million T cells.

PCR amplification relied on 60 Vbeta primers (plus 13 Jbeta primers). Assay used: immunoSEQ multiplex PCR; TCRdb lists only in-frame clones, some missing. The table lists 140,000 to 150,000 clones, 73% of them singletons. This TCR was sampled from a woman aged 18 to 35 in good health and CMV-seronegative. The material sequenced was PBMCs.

The CDR3 sequence: CASSKDRPSGRISSYEQYV. CDR3 nucleotide sequence: TGTGCCAGCAGCAAAGACCGGCCTAGCGGGAGGATTAGCTCCTACGAGCAGTACGTC. The chain joins TRBV21-1 to TRBJ2-7; the table calls TRBD2, which could not be checked here. TRBV21-1 is a pseudogene. This CDR3 spans 19 amino acids.